This passage covers 32 T cell receptor beta chains from one sample sequenced in a study of T-cell memory formation after mild COVID-19. One entry per CDR3 protein results from TCRdb running MiXCR on the 5' RACE reads. The table includes 350,000 to 450,000 distinct CDR3 sequences, 20% detected once. Sequencing input: PBMCs or a T cell subset sorted from them (not recorded which). The receptors come from an adult woman who had mild COVID-19 (a few samples of this study predate the infection). Cell type and time point are not known.

V and J are TRBV6-4 and TRBJ2-3, with D maybe TRBD1 (5 bases). The germline V gene encodes CDR1 MRHNA and CDR2 SNTAGT. The CDR3 has 14 amino acids. The V and J ends lost 3 bases and 1 base respectively, with 8 bases between them. CDR3 loop: CASSEEQGTDTQYF. The CDR3 DNA reads TGTGCCAGCAGTGAGGAACAGGGCACAGATACGCAGTATTTT.

This CDR3 is CASSAESDTQYF. The DNA of the CDR3 is TGTGCCAGCAGTGCAGAGTCAGATACGCAGTATTTT. The gene calls are TRBV12-3 or TRBV12-4 and TRBJ2-3; D uncertain. Between the trimmed V and J ends, which lost 5 bases and 4 bases, there was a span of 7 bases. This CDR3 contains 12 residues.

This clonotype was seen only a few times. The chain links TRBV7-2 to TRBJ2-3; 10 bases agree with TRBD2. Trimming took 5 bases from V and 3 from J; bases not matched to a gene: 5. The CDR3 is 15 residues long. Germline V CDR1 and CDR2: SGHTA, FQGNSA. This chain's CDR3 is CASSGSGGGTDTQYF. CDR3 nucleotides: TGTGCCAGCAGCGGAAGCGGGGGGGGGACAGATACGCAGTATTTT.

This clonotype turned up a few times. The V and J genes are TRBV7-6 and TRBJ1-5, with D hard to call. CDR3 length: 18 residues. The germline CDR1 and CDR2 sequences are SGHVS and FNYEAQ. Trimming cost V 1 base and J 0 bases, with 16 bases left between them. CDR3 nucleotide sequence: TGTGCCAGCAGCTTAGATCTAATAAGGAGGTATAGCAATCAGCCCCAGCATTTT. Amino acids: CASSLDLIRRYSNQPQHF. Supplemented by reference TRBV7-6 and TRBJ1-5, the full variable domain reads GAGVSQSPRYKVTKRGQDVALRCDPISGHVSLYWYRQALGQGPEFLTYFNYEAQQDKSGLPNDRFSAERPEGSISTLTIQRTEQRDSAMYRCASSLDLIRRYSNQPQHFGDGTRLSIL.

The chain employs TRBV5-4 and TRBJ2-3, with D hard to call. CDR1 and CDR2 (germline): SGHNT, YYREEE (reference sequence). This CDR3 is 14 amino acids long. V was clipped by 0 bases and J by 0 bases, with 5 bases between them. CDR3 in amino acids: CASSLEVSTDTQYF. The CDR3, as DNA: TGTGCCAGCAGCTTGGAGGTCAGCACAGATACGCAGTATTTT.

This clonotype has a handful of counts. The chain carries TRBV3-1 and TRBJ2-5; 9 bases match TRBD2. The CDR3 runs 16 residues. The ends lost 3 bases at V and 5 bases at J; junction bases unmatched: 10. The germline gives CDR1 LGHDT, CDR2 YNNKEL (reference sequence). CDR3 nucleotides: TGTGCCAGCAGCCACCTTCTACGGACTAGCGATGAGACCCAGTACTTC. Residues: CASSHLLRTSDETQYF.

The V gene is TRBV7-6, the J gene TRBJ2-1; D may match TRBD1 or TRBD2 (6 bases each). This CDR3 has 16 residues. Germline V lookup: CDR1 SGHVS, CDR2 FNYEAQ. The V and J ends lost 5 bases and 2 bases respectively, with 16 bases between them. The CDR3 DNA reads as TGTGCCAGCAGCCCCCCGGGGGCCAGACCCTACAATGAGCAGTTCTTC. This encodes CASSPPGARPYNEQFF.

This clonotype has a handful of counts. The chain employs TRBV6-1 and TRBJ1-1; no definite D call. The CDR3 covers 16 residues. Germline-derived CDR1 and CDR2 are MNHNS and SASEGT. V shed 1 base and J shed 0 bases, with 12 bases lying between them. The CDR3 protein is CASSEVVSGMNTEAFF. The CDR3 coding sequence is TGTGCCAGCAGTGAAGTAGTGTCTGGGATGAACACTGAAGCTTTCTTT.

This clonotype was counted between two and nine times. The J gene is TRBJ2-3, the V gene TRBV20-1, with D unresolved. CDR1 and CDR2 (germline): DFQATT, SNEGSKA (reference sequence). Between the trimmed V and J ends, which lost 5 bases and 6 bases, there was a span of 9 bases. CDR3 length: 11 amino acids. The CDR3 loop reads CSAPHGDTQYF. The CDR3 DNA reads TGCAGTGCTCCTCACGGGGATACGCAGTATTTT.

The V gene is TRBV5-1, the J gene TRBJ2-7; D might be TRBD1 (6 bases). This CDR3 has 15 residues. V was shortened by 0 bases and J by 6 bases, with 16 bases between the two germline ends. In germline, CDR1 is SGHRS, CDR2 YFSETQ. The DNA of the CDR3 is TGCGCCAGCAGCTTGGGGCCCCCTACAGGGCTCGAGCAGTACTTC. Residues: CASSLGPPTGLEQYF.

This clonotype was counted a few times. V and J are TRBV20-1 and TRBJ1-1; possible D gene TRBD1, 5 bases. The germline V gene has CDR1 DFQATT and CDR2 SNEGSKA (reference sequence). V was clipped by 2 bases and J by 0 bases, with 10 bases between them. The CDR3 extends over 14 amino acids. The chain's CDR3 is CSARRDGMNTEAFF. The CDR3 DNA reads TGCAGTGCTAGAAGGGACGGAATGAACACTGAAGCTTTCTTT.

The V and J genes are TRBV12-3 or TRBV12-4 and TRBJ1-1, with 7 bases matching TRBD1. There are 15 residues in the CDR3. V trimming: 5 bases; J trimming: 0 bases; junction bases outside the gene matches: 6. In DNA, the CDR3 is TGTGCCAGCAGTCCCCGCAGGGGGATGAACACTGAAGCTTTCTTT. Translating gives CASSPRRGMNTEAFF.

This clonotype was detected ten times or more. J is TRBJ2-7 and V is TRBV5-1, with unresolved D. CDR3 size: 14 residues. Trimming stripped 0 bases from V and 2 bases from J, with 9 bases between. Germline V gene data show CDR1 as SGHRS and CDR2 as YFSETQ. CDR3 loop: CASSLVPGAYEQYF. The CDR3 DNA is TGCGCCAGCAGCTTGGTTCCAGGAGCCTACGAGCAGTACTTC.

The chain carries TRBV9 and TRBJ2-7; TRBD1 agrees at 7 bases. Trimming removed 2 bases from V and 5 bases from J; junction bases left unmatched: 7. Germline V gives CDR1 SGDLS, CDR2 YYNGEE. This CDR3 has 14 amino acids. The chain's CDR3 is CASSVSTGSHEQYF. CDR3 in DNA: TGTGCCAGCAGCGTTTCGACAGGGTCCCACGAGCAGTACTTC.

The chain links TRBV6-2 or TRBV6-3 to TRBJ2-5; tentative D call: TRBD1 (5 bases). The germline CDR1 and CDR2 sequences are MNHEY and SVGEGT. CDR3 length equals 13 residues. V lost 5 bases and J lost 5, with 12 bases in between. Written as DNA, the CDR3 is TGTGCCAGCAGTCCAGGGTGGCTGGAGACCCAGTACTTC. Protein sequence: CASSPGWLETQYF.

The chain joins TRBV6-5 to TRBJ1-1; D is uncertain. CDR1 is MNHEY and CDR2 is SVGAGI in the germline V gene. The CDR3 is 14 amino acids. The germline V and J ends were trimmed by 5 bases and 1 base, with 11 bases remaining between them. CDR3 in amino acids: CASSPLLSNTEAFF. CDR3 coding DNA: TGTGCCAGCAGTCCTCTACTCTCGAACACTGAAGCTTTCTTT.

For the CDR3, the DNA is TGTGCCAGCAATCCAGGACAGGGGACAGCTTTCTTT. Protein: CASNPGQGTAFF. V gene TRBV3-1 combines with J gene TRBJ1-1, with 9 bases fitting TRBD1. CDR3 length: 12 residues. Germline CDR1 reads LGHDT; CDR2 reads YNNKEL (reference sequence). V shed 7 bases and J 10 bases; nucleotides not matched to a gene: 7. Full variable domain (remainder filled in from reference TRBV3-1 and TRBJ1-1): DTAVSQTPKYLVTQMGNDKSIKCEQNLGHDTMYWYKQDSKKFLKIMFSYNNKELIINETVPNRFSPKSPDKAHLNLHINSLELGDSAVYFCASNPGQGTAFFGQGTRLTVV.

The chain couples TRBV7-9 to TRBJ2-3; no firm D call. CDR1 is SEHNR and CDR2 is FQNEAQ in the germline V gene (reference sequence). V shed 2 bases and J shed 2 bases, with 8 bases lying between them. There are 14 residues in the CDR3. CDR3 protein: CASSLHPFTDTQYF. The CDR3 nucleotides are TGTGCCAGCAGCTTACACCCCTTCACAGATACGCAGTATTTT.

The chain carries TRBV4-1 and TRBJ2-1, with a possible D match to TRBD2 (6 bases). Trimming left V 2 bases short and J 0 bases short, with 17 bases between. From germline, CDR1 is MGHRA and CDR2 YSYEKL. This CDR3 has 18 residues. CDR3 nucleotides: TGCGCCAGCAGCCAATTTGGAGGGGTTCTTGACTCCTACAATGAGCAGTTCTTC. Residues: CASSQFGGVLDSYNEQFF.

This clonotype was seen more than once but under ten times. The chain is built from TRBV6-5 and TRBJ2-6, with 7 bases matching TRBD1. Per germline, CDR1 MNHEY and CDR2 SVGAGI. The CDR3 spans 23 residues. J gave up 0 bases and V 0 bases, and 20 bases lay outside the gene matches. The chain's CDR3 is CASSYSPYSGQRAQSSGANVLTF. The CDR3 DNA reads as TGTGCCAGCAGTTACTCACCCTACTCGGGACAGAGGGCCCAAAGCTCTGGGGCCAACGTCCTGACTTTC.

This clonotype was seen only a few times. The gene calls are TRBV7-2 and TRBJ2-3; weak D call: TRBD2 (6 bases). The V gene lost 2 bases and the J gene lost 4 bases, with 7 bases spanning the gap. The germline gives CDR1 SGHTA, CDR2 FQGNSA. CDR3 length: 13 amino acids. The CDR3 bases are TGTGCCAGCAGCTTAAGCGGGCCAGATACGCAGTATTTT. Its protein is CASSLSGPDTQYF.

J is TRBJ1-1 and V is TRBV12-3 or TRBV12-4, with TRBD1 matching 10 bases. This CDR3 region has 14 residues. Trimming cost V 7 bases and J 3 bases; bases outside gene matches: 5. The DNA of the CDR3 is TGTGCCAGCAAAAGGACAGGGGGGGACACTGAAGCTTTCTTT. This codes for CASKRTGGDTEAFF.

The chain carries TRBV5-1 and TRBJ1-1, with D possibly being TRBD1 (6 bases). Between the trimmed V and J ends, which lost 4 bases and 4 bases, there was a span of 17 bases. The CDR3 has 15 residues. Germline V gives CDR1 SGHRS, CDR2 YFSETQ. The CDR3 coding sequence is TGCGCCAGCAGCGGTTCAGGGGTCCAGGGCACTGAAGCTTTCTTT. Translation: CASSGSGVQGTEAFF.

This clonotype has a count of ten or more. V is TRBV7-3 and J is TRBJ2-3; no reliable D call. The ends were cut back, 1 base at V and 6 bases at J, with 8 bases in the middle. This CDR3 region has 13 residues. Germline V lookup: CDR1 SGHTA, CDR2 FQGTGA. For the CDR3, the DNA is TGTGCCAGCAGCTTAATCCGCCGGGATACGCAGTATTTT. This gives the protein CASSLIRRDTQYF.

The V and J genes are TRBV15 and TRBJ1-1; D call uncertain. The CDR3 length is 15 residues. Trimming pared 1 base from V and 5 bases from J, leaving 14 bases between. Germline V gene lookup returns CDR1 LNHNV and CDR2 YYDKDF (reference sequence). The CDR3 bases are TGTGCCACCAGCAGAGCGAGCAGCCCCGGGACTGAAGCTTTCTTT. Protein sequence: CATSRASSPGTEAFF.

This rearrangement joins TRBV15 to TRBJ1-2, with D tentatively TRBD1 (5 bases). V was shortened by 4 bases and J by 6 bases, with 12 bases between the two germline ends. CDR1 and CDR2 (germline): LNHNV, YYDKDF (reference sequence). CDR3 size: 13 residues. CDR3 protein: CATSNGRGDGYTF. CDR3 coding DNA: TGTGCCACCAGCAATGGGAGGGGAGATGGCTACACCTTC.

V and J are TRBV4-3 and TRBJ2-1; 10 positions match TRBD2. Germline V gene sequence: CDR1 LGHNA, CDR2 YSLEER. V shed 0 bases, J shed 9 bases, and the junction held 5 bases outside the gene matches. This CDR3 is built from 15 residues. This chain's CDR3 is CASSQDVSSGSEQFF. The DNA of the CDR3 is TGCGCCAGCAGCCAAGATGTGTCTAGCGGGAGTGAGCAGTTCTTC.

The chain uses TRBV7-2 and TRBJ1-6; 9 bases map to TRBD1. V shed 1 base, J shed 4 bases, and the junction held 5 bases outside the gene matches. Germline CDR1 is SGHTA and CDR2 is FQGNSA. This CDR3 is built from 17 residues. The CDR3 bases are TGTGCCAGCAGCTTAGAAAGGGGGACAGGGTATAATTCACCCCTCCACTTT. This encodes CASSLERGTGYNSPLHF.

The CDR3 bases are TGTGCCAGCAGGGAGCCGGGAACCTACGAGCAGTACTTC. Protein: CASREPGTYEQYF. V is TRBV6-5 and J is TRBJ2-7, with D maybe TRBD2 (5 bases). From germline, CDR1 is MNHEY and CDR2 SVGAGI. V was cut by 6 bases and J by 2 bases, with 11 bases left in between. The CDR3 spans 13 residues.

Ten or more counts support this clonotype. This sequence joins TRBV4-1 and TRBJ1-5; unclear D gene. The CDR3 contains 14 residues. Per the germline V gene, CDR1 is MGHRA and CDR2 is YSYEKL. Trimming removed 0 bases from V and 3 bases from J, with 6 bases in between. CDR3 residues: CASSQDRSNQPQHF. The CDR3 DNA sequence: TGCGCCAGCAGCCAAGATCGGTCCAATCAGCCCCAGCATTTT.

The chain combines TRBV7-2 with TRBJ2-7; TRBD1 aligns across 7 bases. Germline assignment: CDR1 SGHTA and CDR2 FQGNSA. The CDR3 totals 15 residues. Losses at the gene ends were 3 bases for V and 2 bases for J; bases not matched to a gene: 7. The CDR3 DNA reads as TGTGCCAGCAGCTTGGAGACAGGGACCCCCTACGAGCAGTACTTC. Translating it yields CASSLETGTPYEQYF.

This clonotype has more than one count but fewer than ten. The CDR3 loop is CASSFRENEKLFF. The DNA of the CDR3 is TGTGCCAGCAGCTTTCGCGAGAATGAAAAACTGTTTTTT. This chain connects TRBV7-9 to TRBJ1-4; D not resolved. V shed 3 bases and J shed 5 bases, with 7 bases lying between them. The length of the CDR3 is 13 residues. Germline V gives CDR1 SEHNR, CDR2 FQNEAQ (reference sequence).